This section outlines one T cell receptor beta chain sequence together with its context. This CDR3 comprises 14 residues. The germline CDR1 and CDR2 sequences are LNHDA and SQIVND (reference sequence). V was clipped by 6 bases and J by 3 bases; unmatched bases: 3. In the study's own analysis: For nucleated cells, counts were estimated from reference gene primer amplification. Here immunoSEQ multiplex PCR was the method, and the copy in TCRdb shows in-frame clones only, minus some. The DNA was the basis for D and trimming; V, J and clone size are from that table. The sample holds around 250,000 clones, more than 75% seen once. The entry originates in a study of blood T cell repertoires in COVID-19. The wider study: Sample material is recorded as cDNA or gDNA derived from T cells, B-cell-depleted T cells, or PBMCs.

The sample taken for sequencing was peripheral blood. The J gene is TRBJ2-4, the V gene TRBV19, with 9 nucleotides matching TRBD2. The sequence came from an older woman with active or convalescent COVID-19. In nucleotides, the CDR3 is TGTGCCAGTAGCCAAGCGGGGGGCAAAAACATTCAGTACTTC. It is translated as CASSQAGGKNIQYF.